This paragraph covers one T cell receptor beta chain sequence. It lacks a known antigen. Base qualities were left out, and no much larger clone turns up one base away. In Seattle, one collaborating source enrolled patients while the infection was active and tracked those patients longitudinally over the course of disease. The collaborating institutions used their own protocols to collect whole blood in K2EDTA tubes. For TCRbeta analysis, collaborators shipped samples as frozen whole blood, isolated PBMCs, or DNA extracted from either of those sample types. This sample is drawn from a study of blood T cell repertoires in COVID-19 (dated by TCRdb to 2020 to 2021). Regarding the complete study: The collaborator samples originated in the United States, Italy and Spain and spanned the acute and convalescent phases of COVID-19. The material from the prospective study consisted of cDNA or gDNA derived from T cells, B-cell-depleted T cells, or PBMCs. Deeply sampled blood TCRbeta repertoires from subjects exposed to, actively infected with, or recovered from COVID-19 were included in the dataset. The repertoires were released in a freely available public database meant as a resource for research on the immune response to SARS-CoV-2. Samples came from the ongoing ImmuneRACE study (first 160 participants) plus 1,254 subjects from 6 global collaborators. The sample metadata nearly always contained a de-identified subject ID, COVID-19 status, age in years and sex. Where HLA class I and class II types were available, the types were taken from metadata supplied by the sample provider, not from assay-based typing.

The paper's findings and limits, for the study overall: The quantity of clinical and demographic metadata differed by source and by participant and was supplied without curation.

TCRbeta CDR3 regions were amplified from genomic DNA using the immunoSEQ Assay, a bias-controlled multiplex PCR. The study's processing was this. Nucleated cell counts per sample were estimated from amplification of reference gene primers within the assay. Sequence reads were collapsed and filtered to measure the absolute abundance of every unique TCRbeta CDR3 rearrangement. For each sample, productive Simpson clonality was calculated as the square root of Simpson's diversity index across productive rearrangements. Imported from immuneACCESS, the table was reduced by TCRdb to in-frame sequences with V and J called. These copies leave out some clones; in studies compared against another copy, an unresolved V gene accounts for under half, and the cause of the remainder is not known. V and J calls and clone size come straight from that table; D and trimming were deduced from the DNA. Counted in this sample were around 100,000 clones; 70% to 90% of them appeared once. Less than 3% of the sample is held by the ten biggest clonotypes.

The receptor was isolated from a man aged 50-59 years with COVID-19, enrolled during active disease. Sequenced input: peripheral blood.

The CDR3 protein sequence reads: CASSIEGAAYGYTF. The DNA reads TGTGCCAGTAGTATAGAAGGGGCCGCCTATGGCTACACCTTC. The chain employs TRBV19 and TRBJ1-2; a weak D assignment points to TRBD1 (5 bases agree). The CDR1 and CDR2 encoded by the germline V gene (reference sequence) are LNHDA and SQIVND. From its cysteine to its phenylalanine, the CDR3 spans 14 amino acids. Of the read, only the CDR3 DNA is kept; its 42 bases are in frame from base 1. The junction carries 9 bases between V and J, which are trimmed by 0 bases and 4 bases respectively.